This T cell receptor beta chain was captured in a study of PD-1 blockade in mismatch repair-deficient tumors. Study-level points and caveats: Tumor-resident clones, often absent from pretreatment blood, expanded after pembrolizumab and then contracted.

Some clones are missing from TCRdb's copy, which holds only in-frame ones; the method was immunoSEQ multiplex PCR. This sample has around 130,000 clones, with around nine tenths found just once. This CDR3 has 13 amino acids. CDR1 is MDHEN and CDR2 is SYDVKM in the germline V gene. Trimming left V 3 bases short and J 5 bases short, with 10 bases between. Worth noting for this clone: Its cognate antigen is unknown.

The rearrangement uses TRBV28 and TRBJ2-5; D is uncertain. This receptor was taken from an adult with mismatch repair-deficient cancer. This specimen consisted of peripheral blood, obtained 72 weeks after starting pembrolizumab. The CDR3 here is CASSLPSRETQYF. DNA of the CDR3: TGTGCCAGCAGTTTGCCTAGTCGTGAGACCCAGTACTTC.